This is a list of T cell receptor beta chains from one sample in a study of T cell responses to AZD1222 COVID-19 vaccine. Clones were read by immunoSEQ multiplex PCR, and TCRdb kept only the in-frame ones, dropping some. The data hold 72,000 or so clones, with roughly 87% observed a single time. Sequencing used peripheral blood, obtained on day 0 of AZD1222 vaccination. Receptor source: an adult in good health. Each CDR3 is given with its conserved first and last residue. A D gene is named only where the DNA matches it firmly. Some rows mark clone size as missing; the rest say once, few, many or name a class of expanded clone.

length | size | J | V | D | CDR3 | DNA
15 | - | TRBJ2-1 | TRBV7-3 | - | CASSLSGTEPNEQFF | TGTGCCAGCAGCTTAAGTGGGACCGAACCCAATGAGCAGTTCTTC
16 | - | TRBJ2-3 | TRBV18 | - | CASSRSSRELADTQYF | TGTGCCAGCTCACGGAGTAGCCGGGAGTTGGCAGATACGCAGTATTTT
13 | - | TRBJ1-1 | TRBV6-6 | - | CASSHLGNAEAFF | TGTGCCAGCAGTCACCTCGGGAACGCTGAAGCTTTCTTT
15 | - | TRBJ1-2 | TRBV9 | TRBD1 | CASSPRQGTGYGYTF | TGTGCCAGCAGCCCTCGCCAAGGGACAGGCTATGGCTACACCTTC
15 | - | TRBJ2-2 | TRBV7-2 | - | CASSLAGDITGELFF | TGTGCCAGCAGCTTAGCGGGGGACATCACCGGGGAGCTGTTTTTT
13 | - | TRBJ1-4 | TRBV30 | TRBD1 | CACRGETNEKLFF | TGTGCCTGCAGGGGGGAGACTAATGAAAAACTGTTTTTT
16 | once | TRBJ2-7 | TRBV18 | TRBD1 | CASSPKSGTGGDEQYF | TGTGCCAGCTCACCTAAGTCCGGGACAGGGGGCGACGAGCAGTACTTC
15 | - | TRBJ2-6 | TRBV5-1 | - | CASSLSGSGANVLTF | TGCGCCAGCAGCTTGTCGGGATCTGGGGCCAACGTCCTGACTTTC
13 | - | TRBJ1-2 | TRBV2 | - | CASGRRQFYGYTF | TGTGCCAGCGGAAGGAGACAGTTCTATGGCTACACCTTC
15 | - | TRBJ2-3 | TRBV24-1 | TRBD1 | CATSDPGQASDTQYF | TGTGCCACCAGTGACCCCGGACAGGCCTCCGATACGCAGTATTTT
14 | - | TRBJ1-4 | TRBV5-8 | - | CASSLGIGGEKLFF | TGTGCCAGCAGCTTGGGGATTGGGGGTGAAAAACTGTTTTTT
14 | - | TRBJ1-1 | TRBV5-6 | - | CASSWGGENTEAFF | TGTGCCAGCAGCTGGGGTGGGGAAAACACTGAAGCTTTCTTT
13 | - | TRBJ1-1 | TRBV11-2 | - | CASSRHDKLGAFF | TGTGCCAGCAGCCGCCACGACAAGCTCGGGGCTTTCTTT
15 | - | TRBJ1-3 | TRBV5-1 | TRBD1 | CASRGGQSSGNTIYF | TGCGCCAGCAGAGGGGGACAGAGCTCTGGAAACACCATATATTTT
16 | - | TRBJ2-1 | TRBV18 | - | CASSGGRRESYNEQFF | TGTGCCAGCTCCGGGGGGCGGCGGGAGTCCTACAATGAGCAGTTCTTC
13 | once | TRBJ2-1 | TRBV19 | - | CASSKPSGGEQFF | TGTGCCAGTAGTAAACCGTCCGGTGGTGAGCAGTTCTTC
12 | - | TRBJ2-2 | TRBV9 | - | CASGRGTGELFF | TGTGCCAGCGGGCGCGGTACCGGGGAGCTGTTTTTT
14 | - | TRBJ1-4 | TRBV6-5 | - | CASSRGGTNEKLFF | TGTGCCAGCTCACGTGGGGGGACTAATGAAAAACTGTTTTTT
15 | - | TRBJ2-7 | TRBV4-3 | - | CASSQGTNRKHEQYF | TGCGCCAGCAGCCAAGGAACGAACCGCAAGCACGAGCAGTACTTC
13 | - | TRBJ1-5 | TRBV29-1 | - | CSVETTADQPQHF | TGCAGCGTTGAGACAACTGCGGATCAGCCCCAGCATTTT
14 | - | TRBJ1-5 | TRBV27 | - | CASSLLGGGQPQHF | TGTGCCAGCAGTTTATTGGGTGGGGGTCAGCCCCAGCATTTT
15 | - | TRBJ2-5 | TRBV14 | TRBD2 | CASSQDRGGGRTQYF | TGTGCCAGCAGCCAAGATCGCGGGGGGGGAAGGACCCAGTACTTC
15 | - | TRBJ1-6 | TRBV7-8 | - | CASSSDGGYNSPLHF | TGTGCCAGCAGCTCAGACGGGGGGTATAATTCACCCCTCCACTTT